The clone carrying this T cell receptor (beta chain) was found many times. The antigen is undetermined. This entry comes from a study of regulatory T cells in long-lasting Graves disease. Study results and limitations: When disease was persistent, TRBV28, TRBJ1-2 and TRBJ2-5 were the favored segments.

Time point of the sample: newly diagnosed GD, antithyroid drugs for less than 3 months. From RNA extracted from PBMCs, the TCR library was made. Graves' disease diagnoses followed American Thyroid Association guidelines. V lost 0 bases and J lost 3, with 11 bases in between. This CDR3 has 14 residues. The germline V gene encodes CDR1 DFQATT and CDR2 SNEGSKA (reference sequence). Through Arm-PCR of CDR3 regions and iRepertoire HTBI primers, TCR beta libraries were built. Using its own MiXCR run on the multiplex PCR reads, TCRdb lists one record per CDR3 protein. The sample carries about 400,000 distinct CDR3 sequences, about 15% recorded once. Another study also made use of these data, one on T cells in Graves' hyperthyroidism and ophthalmopathy. That paper adds: In patients aged 18 to 65, hyperthyroidism was newly diagnosed, with duration under 2 months. When the TCR CDR3 underwent first-round RT-PCR, the HTBI primer set was used.

The specimen was peripheral blood mononuclear cells (PBMCs), collected at new diagnosis, from a patient treated with antithyroid drugs. The chain has TRBV20-1 and TRBJ1-1; D uncertain. The source is a woman aged 40 to 55 with Graves disease. In DNA, the CDR3 is TGCAGTGCTAGAGATAGGCCTGGGGACACTGAAGCTTTCTTT. Translation gives CSARDRPGDTEAFF.